The source of this T cell receptor (beta chain) is a study of blood T cell repertoires in COVID-19. Sequencing was performed with immunoSEQ multiplex PCR; in TCRdb, only in-frame clones are kept and a portion is missing. Of roughly 320,000 clones listed, roughly 91% are singletons. The V and J ends lost 3 bases and 7 bases respectively, with 9 bases between them. The CDR3 consists of 12 residues. Germline V lookup: CDR1 MDHEN, CDR2 SYDVKM. This clonotype was obtained from a woman in her 30s with COVID-19, enrolled during active disease. The specimen sequenced was peripheral blood. The chain has TRBV28 and TRBJ1-1; D gene unclear. The CDR3 nucleotides read TGTGCCAGCAGTTTGCCGGCGGATGAAGCTTTCTTT. It is translated as CASSLPADEAFF.